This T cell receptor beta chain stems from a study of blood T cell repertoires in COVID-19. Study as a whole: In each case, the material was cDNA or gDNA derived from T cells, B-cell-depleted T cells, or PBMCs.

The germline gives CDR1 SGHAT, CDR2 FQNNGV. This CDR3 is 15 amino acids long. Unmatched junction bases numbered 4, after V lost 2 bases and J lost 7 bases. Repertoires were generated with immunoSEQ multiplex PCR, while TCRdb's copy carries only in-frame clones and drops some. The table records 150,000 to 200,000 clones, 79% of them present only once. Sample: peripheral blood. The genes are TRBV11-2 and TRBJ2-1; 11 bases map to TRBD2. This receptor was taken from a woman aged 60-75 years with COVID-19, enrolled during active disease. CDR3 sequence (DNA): TGTGCCAGCAGCTTATCTCTAGCGGGGGGAAATGAGCAGTTCTTC. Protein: CASSLSLAGGNEQFF.